This TCR beta chain is from a study of T cell responses to AZD1222 COVID-19 vaccine. Whole-study findings and limits: Among the donors, most were white British and more were female, and clonal diversity was possibly underestimated.

Concerning this clone: The antigen is undetermined.

The repertoire was sequenced with immunoSEQ multiplex PCR; TCRdb's copy has only in-frame clones and lacks some. In the table there are approximately 300,000 clones, about 94% of which are singletons. This CDR3 contains 14 residues. The V and J ends lost 4 bases and 0 bases respectively, with 7 bases between them. CDR1 SGHKS and CDR2 YYEKEE come from the germline V gene (reference sequence). This sequence was found in an adult who received the AZD1222 COVID-19 vaccine. The sample in question was peripheral blood, obtained 28 days after the second AZD1222 dose. The chain recombines TRBV5-5 with TRBJ2-2, with a possible D match to TRBD2 (5 bases). CDR3 residues: CASSLAANTGELFF. The CDR3 nucleotides are TGTGCCAGCAGCCTAGCTGCGAACACCGGGGAGCTGTTTTTT. Based on the CDR3 plus reference TRBV5-5 and TRBJ2-2, the full variable domain is DAGVTQSPTHLIKTRGQQVTLRCSPISGHKSVSWYQQVLGQGPQFIFQYYEKEERGRGNFPDRFSARQFPNYSSELNVNALLLGDSALYLCASSLAANTGELFFGEGSRLTVL.